These 22 T cell receptor beta chains were sequenced from one sample in a study of Ad26.COV2.S vaccination and SARS-CoV-2 variants. Produced via immunoSEQ multiplex PCR; TCRdb's table is partial and in-frame only. The sample carries about 400,000 clones, about 91% recorded once. Noted treatment: approximately 18 received Ad26.COV2.S at low or high dose, single or two shots; a few received placebo; per-sample allocation not given. Sampling took place 63 days after the first vaccine or placebo injection. The sequences come from peripheral blood, collected in a trial of Ad26.COV2.S vaccine versus placebo. These receptor sequences come from a person aged 18-65 years who received the Ad26.COV2.S COVID-19 vaccine or a placebo.

This clone was seen a handful of times. The CDR3 here is CASSSTLIGGPFSNEQFF. For the CDR3, the DNA is TGCGCCAGCAGCTCTACCTTAATAGGAGGGCCGTTTTCCAATGAGCAGTTCTTC. The V and J genes are TRBV4-3 and TRBJ2-1, with a possible D match to TRBD2 (6 bases). The V end was cut by 5 bases, the J end by 6 bases, with 26 bases between. Per the germline V gene, CDR1 is LGHNA and CDR2 is YSLEER. This CDR3 contains 18 residues.

The V gene is TRBV19, the J gene TRBJ1-6; D is unresolved. Trimming left V 0 bases short and J 5 bases short, with 11 bases between. The CDR3 runs to 16 residues. Germline values: CDR1 LNHDA, CDR2 SQIVND (reference sequence). Here the CDR3 DNA reads TGTGCCAGTAGTATAGATCTACAAGGAGATAATTCACCCCTCCACTTT. Translating it yields CASSIDLQGDNSPLHF.

V gene TRBV19 combines with J gene TRBJ2-7, with TRBD2 matching over 7 bases. V dropped 5 bases and J dropped 7; count of bases not matched to a gene: 8. The CDR3 is 13 amino acids. CDR1 is LNHDA, CDR2 SQIVND, per germline (reference sequence). The CDR3 DNA follows: TGTGCCAGTAGTTTAACTAGCGATCGGGAGCAGTACTTC. This sequence encodes CASSLTSDREQYF.

This chain connects TRBV15 to TRBJ2-7; 15 bases align to TRBD2. Trimming took 3 bases from V and 6 from J; bases not matched to a gene: 3. This CDR3 has 15 residues. Germline CDR1 and CDR2: LNHNV and YYDKDF (reference sequence). The CDR3 DNA reads as TGTGCCACCAGCAGGCCGGGACTAGCGGGAGGCGAGCAGTACTTC. Translating gives CATSRPGLAGGEQYF.

The J gene is TRBJ1-2, the V gene TRBV12-2. TRBV12-2 is classified as a pseudogene. The CDR3 runs to 14 residues. The CDR3 nucleotides are TGTGCAAGTCGCCCGCGTGGGGGGCGTAAGGGCTACACCTTC. Its translation is CASRPRGGRKGYTF.

The V and J genes are TRBV3-1 (or the pseudogene TRBV3-2) and TRBJ2-3; D gene uncertain. The CDR3 is 15 amino acids. Trimming took 0 bases from V and 2 from J, leaving 9 bases between them. In germline, CDR1 is LGHDT, CDR2 YNNKEL (reference sequence). CDR3 coding DNA: TGTGCCAGCAGCCAAGAGGTTTCTTTCACAGATACGCAGTATTTT. Translated: CASSQEVSFTDTQYF.

V and J are TRBV5-1 and TRBJ2-3; 15 bases align to TRBD2. CDR1 and CDR2 (germline): SGHRS, YFSETQ. The junction had 7 bases not matched to a gene; V was cut back by 5 bases and J by 0 bases. This CDR3 has 18 residues. CDR3 amino acids: CASRRGLAGGGSTDTQYF. The CDR3 DNA reads TGCGCCAGCAGGAGGGGACTAGCGGGAGGAGGGAGCACAGATACGCAGTATTTT.

The rearrangement uses TRBV27 and TRBJ2-5; no definite D call. Trimming cost V 5 bases and J 5 bases, with 12 bases left between them. CDR3 length: 13 amino acids. Germline CDR1 is MNHEY and CDR2 is SMNVEV (reference sequence). The chain's CDR3 is CASSLLNGETQYF. CDR3 in DNA: TGTGCCAGCAGTCTCCTAAACGGGGAGACCCAGTACTTC.

The chain employs TRBV5-1 and TRBJ1-4; maybe TRBD1 (5 bases). Trimming left V 0 bases short and J 3 bases short, with 9 bases between. Germline CDR1 is SGHRS and CDR2 is YFSETQ. CDR3 length equals 15 residues. The CDR3 coding sequence is TGCGCCAGCAGCTTGGAGGGGATAGCTAATGAAAAACTGTTTTTT. Its translation is CASSLEGIANEKLFF. The full variable domain, completed using reference TRBV5-1 and TRBJ1-4, is KAGVTQTPRYLIKTRGQQVTLSCSPISGHRSVSWYQQTPGQGLQFLFEYFSETQRNKGNFPGRFSGRQFSNSRSEMNVSTLELGDSALYLCASSLEGIANEKLFFGSGTQLSVL.

The gene calls are TRBV24-1 and TRBJ2-5; 8 bases fit TRBD2. The CDR3 is made up of 16 amino acids. Germline CDR1 and CDR2: KGHDR and SFDVKD. J lost 1 base, V lost 6 bases, and 9 bases had no gene match. The DNA of the CDR3 is TGTGCCACCAGTCCATTCGGGAGGGGACTCCAAGAGACCCAGTACTTC. Its protein is CATSPFGRGLQETQYF.

The rearrangement joins TRBV28 to TRBJ1-1; no reliable D call. Trimming stripped 5 bases from V and 6 bases from J, with 16 bases between. Germline assignment: CDR1 MDHEN and CDR2 SYDVKM. This CDR3 contains 14 residues. The CDR3 DNA sequence: TGTGCCAGCAGTGAGAGTCGGCAAGGGCCTGAAGCTTTCTTT. Protein product: CASSESRQGPEAFF.

This clone was detected only a few times. This chain links TRBV28 with TRBJ1-2, with D possibly being TRBD1 (5 bases). The CDR3 runs 15 residues. CDR1 and CDR2 from the germline V gene are MDHEN and SYDVKM. Trimming cost V 4 bases and J 1 base, with 13 bases left between them. This CDR3 reads CASSSVRGGNYGYTF. In nucleotides, the CDR3 is TGTGCCAGCAGTTCTGTCCGGGGCGGTAACTATGGCTACACCTTC.

The genes are TRBV5-6 and TRBJ1-3, with a weak D call TRBD1 (5 bases). CDR3 size: 15 residues. V shed 0 bases and J shed 0 bases, with 7 bases lying between them. Germline V lookup: CDR1 SGHDT, CDR2 YYEEEE. The CDR3 coding sequence is TGTGCCAGCAGCTTGGCCGGGGGCTCTGGAAACACCATATATTTT. Translating gives CASSLAGGSGNTIYF.

The chain carries TRBV15 and TRBJ2-3; D gene ambiguous. Trimming removed 7 bases from V and 1 base from J, with 12 bases in between. Germline V gives CDR1 LNHNV, CDR2 YYDKDF (reference sequence). CDR3 length: 14 amino acids. The CDR3: CATTRHGRTDTQYF. The CDR3 region has the DNA TGTGCCACCACCCGACACGGCCGCACAGATACGCAGTATTTT.

The chain has TRBV11-3 and TRBJ2-6; 8 nucleotides line up with TRBD2. J lost 1 base, V lost 8 bases, and 1 base had no gene match. CDR3 size: 14 residues. The germline V gene has CDR1 SGHNT and CDR2 YENEEA. CDR3 nucleotide sequence: TGTGCCAGCCAGCGGGAGTCTGGGGCCAACGTCCTGACTTTC. Encoded protein: CASQRESGANVLTF. Drawing the rest from reference TRBV11-3 and TRBJ2-6, the complete variable domain is EAGVVQSPRYKIIEKKQPVAFWCNPISGHNTLYWYLQNLGQGPELLIRYENEEAVDDSQLPKDRFSAERLKGVDSTLKIQPAELGDSAVYLCASQRESGANVLTFGAGSRLTVL.

This clone was detected once. The chain recombines TRBV7-2 with TRBJ2-1; D uncertain. This CDR3 region has 11 residues. CDR1 and CDR2 (germline): SGHTA, FQGNSA. Trimming took 5 bases from V and 9 from J, leaving 8 bases between them. CDR3 DNA sequence: TGTGCCAGCAGCGGTTTAGGTGAGCAGTTCTTC. Translating it yields CASSGLGEQFF.

The chain carries TRBV7-2 and TRBJ2-1; TRBD2 aligns across 7 bases. V lost 3 bases to trimming and J lost 7 bases; unmatched junction nucleotides: 12. This CDR3 spans 16 amino acids. The germline V gene has CDR1 SGHTA and CDR2 FQGNSA. Here the CDR3 reads CASSLVGAGEANEQFF. The CDR3 nucleotides are TGTGCCAGCAGCTTGGTAGGTGCGGGAGAAGCGAATGAGCAGTTCTTC.

In DNA, the CDR3 is TGTGCCAGCAGCGCCCGGACTAGCGGTTATGCGAACACCGGGGAGCTGTTTTTT. It is translated as CASSARTSGYANTGELFF. The chain employs TRBV7-2 and TRBJ2-2, with 10 bases identical to TRBD2. V lost 5 bases, J lost 0 bases, and 9 bases stayed unmatched. This CDR3 is 18 amino acids long. CDR1 is SGHTA, CDR2 FQGNSA, per germline.

This chain uses TRBV5-1 with TRBJ2-5; 7 bases are shared with TRBD2. CDR1 and CDR2 (germline): SGHRS, YFSETQ. CDR3 length equals 15 residues. The V gene end was trimmed by 0 bases and the J gene end by 5 bases; junction bases not matched to a gene: 7. The CDR3 region has the DNA TGCGCCAGCAGCTTGGAGGCGGGAGCCGAGGAGACCCAGTACTTC. Its protein is CASSLEAGAEETQYF.

The chain couples TRBV7-2 to TRBJ2-7, with D possibly being TRBD1 or TRBD2 (6 bases each). The V gene lost 5 bases and the J gene lost 0 bases, with 14 bases spanning the gap. From germline, CDR1 is SGHTA and CDR2 FQGNSA. The CDR3 extends over 15 amino acids. CDR3: CASSTTGLSSYEQYF. As DNA, the CDR3 is TGTGCCAGCAGCACGACAGGACTAAGCTCCTACGAGCAGTACTTC.

The count of this clone is one. The chain links TRBV3-1 (or the pseudogene TRBV3-2) to TRBJ2-3, with 16 bases that match TRBD2. The CDR3 runs to 17 residues. Per germline, CDR1 LGHDT and CDR2 YNNKEL (reference sequence). The J segment lost 5 bases and the V segment lost 4 bases, leaving 6 bases of the junction unmatched. The CDR3 sequence: CASSPGLAGGPGDTQYF. The CDR3 coding sequence is TGTGCCAGCAGCCCGGGACTAGCGGGAGGGCCTGGAGATACGCAGTATTTT.

The rearrangement links TRBV28 to TRBJ1-5, with D unresolved. The CDR3 is 15 amino acids. Germline assignment: CDR1 MDHEN and CDR2 SYDVKM. V lost 5 bases, J lost 0 bases, and 11 bases lay in between. DNA for the CDR3: TGTGCCAGCAGTCCTTCCGGCAGTAGCAATCAGCCCCAGCATTTT. It codes for CASSPSGSSNQPQHF. Drawing the rest from reference TRBV28 and TRBJ1-5, the complete variable domain is DVKVTQSSRYLVKRTGEKVFLECVQDMDHENMFWYRQDPGLGLRLIYFSYDVKMKEKGDIPEGYSVSREKKERFSLILESASTNQTSMYLCASSPSGSSNQPQHFGDGTRLSIL.